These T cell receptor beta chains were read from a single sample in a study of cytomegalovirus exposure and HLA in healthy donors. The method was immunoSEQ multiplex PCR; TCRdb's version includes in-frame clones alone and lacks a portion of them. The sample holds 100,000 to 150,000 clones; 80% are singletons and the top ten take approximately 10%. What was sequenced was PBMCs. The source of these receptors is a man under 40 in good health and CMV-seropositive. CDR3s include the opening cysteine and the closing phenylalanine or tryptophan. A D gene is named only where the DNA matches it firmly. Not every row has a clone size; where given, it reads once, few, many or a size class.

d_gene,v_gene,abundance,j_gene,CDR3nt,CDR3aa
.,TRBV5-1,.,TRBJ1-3,TGCGCCAGCAGCTTGGTTGCGGCTAAGAGCTCTGGAAACACCATATATTTT,CASSLVAAKSSGNTIYF
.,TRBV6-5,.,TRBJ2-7,TGTGCCACCTCGGGACTCTTCGAGCAGTACTTC,CATSGLFEQYF
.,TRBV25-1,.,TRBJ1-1,TGTGCCAGCAGTGAAGGGGGGGGAAACACTGAAGCTTTCTTT,CASSEGGGNTEAFF
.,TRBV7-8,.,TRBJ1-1,TGTGCCAGCAGCCAAAACAGGGTCCCGAACACTGAAGCTTTCTTT,CASSQNRVPNTEAFF
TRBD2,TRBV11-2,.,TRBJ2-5,TGTGCCAGCAGCTACGGACTAGCGGGGGCCCCAGAGACCCAGTACTTC,CASSYGLAGAPETQYF
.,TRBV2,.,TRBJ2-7,TGTGCCAGCGGCAGGGATTACGAGCAGTACTTC,CASGRDYEQYF
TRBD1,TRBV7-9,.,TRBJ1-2,TGTGCCAGCAGCTTAGGAATTGGACAGGGTGTCGATGGCTACACCTTC,CASSLGIGQGVDGYTF
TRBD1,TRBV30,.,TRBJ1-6,TGTGCCTGGATTCGACAGGGGAGCTCCTATAATTCACCCCTCCACTTT,CAWIRQGSSYNSPLHF
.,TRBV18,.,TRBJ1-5,TGTGCCAGCTCTCTCGACAGTAGCAATCAGCCCCAGCATTTT,CASSLDSSNQPQHF
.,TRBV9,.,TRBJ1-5,TGTGCCAGCAGCGTGGGAGGGAATAGCAATCAGCCCCAGCATTTT,CASSVGGNSNQPQHF
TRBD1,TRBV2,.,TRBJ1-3,TGTGCCAGCAGTGAAGGACAGGGGTTTGGAAACACCATATATTTT,CASSEGQGFGNTIYF
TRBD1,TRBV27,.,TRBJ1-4,TGTGCCAGCAGTTTTTCCTCCTGGACAGGCCTTAATGAAAAACTGTTTTTT,CASSFSSWTGLNEKLFF
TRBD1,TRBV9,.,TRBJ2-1,TGTGCCAGCAGCGTATCGGGACAGGGATACAATGAGCAGTTCTTC,CASSVSGQGYNEQFF
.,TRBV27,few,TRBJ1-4,TGTGCCAGCAGTTTATATTCGGGGGCTAATGAAAAACTGTTTTTT,CASSLYSGANEKLFF
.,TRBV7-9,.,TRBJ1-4,TGTGCCAGCAGCTTAGGCCAGGGTGTTGAAAAACTGTTTTTT,CASSLGQGVEKLFF
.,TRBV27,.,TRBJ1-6,TGTGCCAGCAGCTTACACCTCCGCGGATCGGGTTTGGAATCACCCCTCCACTTT,CASSLHLRGSGLESPLHF
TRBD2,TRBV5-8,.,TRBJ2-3,TGTGCCAGCAGCTCCCGATTGCCGGGACTAGCGACAGATACGCAGTATTTT,CASSSRLPGLATDTQYF
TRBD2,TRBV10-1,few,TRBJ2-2,TGCGCCAGCAGTGAGTCATGGGGACTAGCGGGGGGCCGGGCCGGGGAGCTGTTTTTT,CASSESWGLAGGRAGELFF
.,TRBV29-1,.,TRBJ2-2,TGCAGCGCACTAGAGTGGGGCACCGGGGAGCTGTTTTTT,CSALEWGTGELFF
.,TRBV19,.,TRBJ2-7,TGTGCCAGTAGTATCGACAGAAACTACGAGCAGTACTTC,CASSIDRNYEQYF
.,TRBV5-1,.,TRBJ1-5,TGCGCCAGCAGCGAGTTCGGCAATCAGCCCCAGCATTTT,CASSEFGNQPQHF
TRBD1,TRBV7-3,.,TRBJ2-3,TGTGCCAGCAGCCCAGGACAGGTCCCAGATACGCAGTATTTT,CASSPGQVPDTQYF
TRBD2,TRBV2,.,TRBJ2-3,TGTGCCAGCAGTGGGAGGGGGACTAGCGGGGGGGCAGGCACAGATACGCAGTATTTT,CASSGRGTSGGAGTDTQYF
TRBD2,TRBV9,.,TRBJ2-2,TGTGCCAGCAGCGTAGGACTAGCGGGGATCAACACCGGGGAGCTGTTTTTT,CASSVGLAGINTGELFF
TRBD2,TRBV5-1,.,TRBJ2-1,TGCGCCAGCAGTTCCATGAAACTAGCGGGGAAATACAATGAGCAGTTCTTC,CASSSMKLAGKYNEQFF
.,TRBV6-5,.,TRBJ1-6,TGTGCCAGCAGCCGAGGCGGAAATAATTCACCCCTCCACTTT,CASSRGGNNSPLHF
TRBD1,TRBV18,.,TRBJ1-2,TGTGCCAGCTCCCGGGGACAGAATGGCTACACCTTC,CASSRGQNGYTF
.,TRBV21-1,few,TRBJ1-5,TGTGCCAGCAGCACAAACTGGGGGCTTAGTCAGCCCCAGCATTTT,CASSTNWGLSQPQHF
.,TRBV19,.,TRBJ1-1,TGTGCCAGTAGTATCCCACAGAACACTGAAGCTTTCTTT,CASSIPQNTEAFF
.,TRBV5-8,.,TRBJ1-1,TGTGCCAGCAGCTTGTGGGCCACTGAAGCTTTCTTT,CASSLWATEAFF
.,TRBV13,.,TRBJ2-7,TGTGCCAGCAGCGAAATCCCGGGCCAGGGGATCTACGAGCAGTACTTC,CASSEIPGQGIYEQYF
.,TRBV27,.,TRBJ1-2,TGTGCCAGCAGTTTTGCTGGACTTAACTATGGCTACACCTTC,CASSFAGLNYGYTF
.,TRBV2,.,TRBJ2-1,TGTGCCAGCAGGGAAGTTGACTCCGTGGGTGAGCAGTTCTTC,CASREVDSVGEQFF
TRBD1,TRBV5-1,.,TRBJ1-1,TGCGCCAGCAGGGAGGCCCCCGGGACAGGGAACACTGAAGCTTTCTTT,CASREAPGTGNTEAFF
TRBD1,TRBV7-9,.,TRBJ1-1,TGTGCCAGCAGCTTAGCGAACAGGGGGTGGCTCGGAACTGAAGCTTTCTTT,CASSLANRGWLGTEAFF
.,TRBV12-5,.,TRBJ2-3,TGTGCTAGTGGTTGGATACGACAGTCTCGTGGTGACACAGATACGCAGTATTTT,CASGWIRQSRGDTDTQYF
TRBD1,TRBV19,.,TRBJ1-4,TGTGCCAGTAGTATGACCCGGGACAGAGCAACTAATGAAAAACTGTTTTTT,CASSMTRDRATNEKLFF
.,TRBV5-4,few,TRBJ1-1,TGTGCCAGCAGCATAACCCCCCCCAGGCGTATCAACACTGAAGCTTTCTTT,CASSITPPRRINTEAFF
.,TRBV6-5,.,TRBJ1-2,TGTGCCAGCAGTTCCCTATTAACAGGCGTCTATGGCTACACCTTC,CASSSLLTGVYGYTF
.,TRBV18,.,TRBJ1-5,TGTGCCAGCTCACCAAGGGCGCTTCGGCGGACTGTTGGGAATCAGCCCCAGCATTTT,CASSPRALRRTVGNQPQHF
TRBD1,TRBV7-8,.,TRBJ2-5,TGTGCCAGCAGCCCGGGACAGCAAGAGACCCAGTACTTC,CASSPGQQETQYF
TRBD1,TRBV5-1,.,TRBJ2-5,TGCGCCAGCAGCTCTACCGGGACAGAGCTGCAAGAGACCCAGTACTTC,CASSSTGTELQETQYF
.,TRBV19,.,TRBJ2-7,TGTGCCAGTAGTCACAGGCGGTCCTACGAGCAGTACTTC,CASSHRRSYEQYF
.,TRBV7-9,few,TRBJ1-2,TGTGCCAGCAGCTTAGTAGGGCCCCGGGGGGACTACACCTTC,CASSLVGPRGDYTF
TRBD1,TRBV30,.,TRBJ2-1,TGTGCCTGGAGTGGCCGACGGGGGACAGGAGAGGCCCATGAGCAGTTCTTC,CAWSGRRGTGEAHEQFF
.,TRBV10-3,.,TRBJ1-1,TGTGCCATCAGTGAGTCCGGGCTAGGGAGAACTATGAACACTGAAGCTTTCTTT,CAISESGLGRTMNTEAFF
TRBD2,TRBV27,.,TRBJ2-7,TGTGCCAGCAGTCGGGGAGGGGTCGAGCAGTACTTC,CASSRGGVEQYF
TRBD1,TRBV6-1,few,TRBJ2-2,TGTGCCAGCAGGATGGGACAGTCGAACACCGGGGAGCTGTTTTTT,CASRMGQSNTGELFF
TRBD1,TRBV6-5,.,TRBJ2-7,TGTGCCGTCCGTCGACAGGGAAGATACGAGCAGTACTTC,CAVRRQGRYEQYF